The 28 T cell receptor beta chains presented below share a single source sample, sequenced in a study of blood T cells in healthy people across ages. Sample-barcoded 5' priming and a J-beta primer mix drove a second PCR of roughly 6 to 12 cycles. TCRdb reprocessed the 5' RACE reads via MiXCR and lists one record per CDR3 protein. The repertoire holds about 1.6 million distinct CDR3 sequences, with 30% to 40% as singletons. Sequenced input: blood. These receptors were taken from a woman in her 30s in good health.

The CDR3 DNA sequence: TGTGCCAGCAGTTCAGGGGACTTTCCGGCGGCAACTAATGAAAAACTGTTTTTT. Its translation is CASSSGDFPAATNEKLFF. V usage is TRBV12-3 or TRBV12-4 and J usage is TRBJ1-4, with D perhaps matching TRBD1 (6 bases). The CDR3 extends over 18 amino acids. V was trimmed by 4 bases and J by 0 bases, leaving 18 bases between them.

The rearrangement joins TRBV21-1 to TRBJ1-2; TRBD1, the table's D call, was not compared with the DNA. TRBV21-1 corresponds to a pseudogene. The CDR3 has 12 residues. This CDR3 is CASIAPDNASTF. Written as DNA, the CDR3 is TGTGCCAGCATCGCTCCGGACAACGCTAGCACCTTC.

This rearrangement joins TRBV4-2 to TRBJ2-5, with 9 nucleotides matching TRBD2. The J call may be in error: the DNA end matches TRBJ2-7 better. The germline V gene has CDR1 LGHNA and CDR2 YNFKEQ. The CDR3 consists of 18 residues. This CDR3 reads CASSQDELKLAGVHEQYF. DNA of the CDR3: TGTGCCAGCAGCCAAGATGAACTGAAGTTAGCGGGAGTCCACGAGCAGTACTTC.

In this sample, this clonotype turned up many times. The gene calls are TRBV20-1 and TRBJ1-2; the D is unclear. Per germline, CDR1 DFQATT and CDR2 SNEGSKA (reference sequence). The CDR3 extends over 13 amino acids. V was trimmed by 1 base and J by 4 bases, leaving 10 bases between them. Written as DNA, the CDR3 is TGCAGTGCTAGAGCACAGACCCTCTATGGCTACACCTTC. It specifies CSARAQTLYGYTF.

The chain recombines TRBV6-2 or TRBV6-3 with TRBJ2-1, with 11 bases identical to TRBD2. CDR1 and CDR2 (germline): MNHEY, SVGEGT. The CDR3 has 18 residues. With V trimmed by 5 bases and J by 0 bases, 9 bases remained unmatched. This chain's CDR3 is CASSPRLAGISSYNEQFF. The CDR3 bases are TGTGCCAGCAGTCCTAGACTAGCGGGGATTAGCTCCTACAATGAGCAGTTCTTC.

Comment on this clonotype: This likely comes from a read error, as the CDR3 has no conserved phenylalanine or tryptophan at its end. The chain combines TRBV6-6 with TRBJ2-7, with a tentative D call TRBD1 (6 bases). The germline V gene encodes CDR1 MNHNY and CDR2 SVGAGI (reference sequence). The CDR3 sequence is 15 residues long. V lost 6 bases, J lost 0 bases, and 15 bases lay in between. The CDR3 nucleotides read TGTGCCAGCAGCAAAGACAGGTTCCTCTCCTACGAGCAGTACTCC. Its translation is CASSKDRFLSYEQYS.

The V gene is TRBV5-4, the J gene TRBJ2-2, with TRBD2 matching over 11 bases. Germline CDR1 is SGHNT and CDR2 is YYREEE (reference sequence). The CDR3 is 17 amino acids. Trimming removed 9 bases from V and 2 bases from J; junction bases left unmatched: 12. CDR3 in DNA: TGTGCCACCACGGTAGCGGGGGGGCCTTTTAACACCGGGGAGCTGTTTTTT. Amino acids: CATTVAGGPFNTGELFF.

This clonotype was counted many times. The chain combines TRBV7-9 with TRBJ2-7, with 10 bases identical to TRBD2. CDR3 length: 17 residues. Germline assignment: CDR1 SEHNR and CDR2 FQNEAQ (reference sequence). J was trimmed by 2 bases and V by 5 bases; bases with no gene match: 12. The chain's CDR3 is CASSPVAGGPPAYEQYF. The CDR3 nucleotides are TGTGCCAGCAGCCCAGTAGCGGGAGGCCCCCCAGCCTACGAGCAGTACTTC.

This clonotype has only a few counts. The chain carries TRBV4-2 and TRBJ1-1; D might be TRBD1 (6 bases). CDR1 and CDR2 from the germline V gene are LGHNA and YNFKEQ. The V and J ends lost 4 bases and 6 bases respectively, with 18 bases between them. CDR3 length: 15 amino acids. The CDR3 nucleotides are TGTGCCAGCAGCCCCAGCCAGGACAGTAAATCTGAAGCTTTCTTT. Protein sequence: CASSPSQDSKSEAFF.

This clonotype was picked up many times. The chain uses TRBV15 and TRBJ2-7; 7 bases are shared with TRBD1. The V gene's germline CDR1 is LNHNV and CDR2 YYDKDF (reference sequence). The CDR3 sequence is 15 residues long. V lost 4 bases, J lost 2 bases, and 8 bases stayed unmatched. The chain's CDR3 is CATSTAPTGAYEQYF. CDR3 DNA: TGTGCCACCAGCACAGCTCCTACAGGGGCCTACGAGCAGTACTTC.

The chain recombines TRBV10-3 with TRBJ2-3; 7 nucleotides match TRBD1. The CDR3 consists of 13 residues. The junction had 2 bases not matched to a gene; V was cut back by 6 bases and J by 2 bases. Germline loops: CDR1 ENHRY, CDR2 SYGVKD. CDR3 nucleotides: TGTGCCATCAGAGACAGGGACACAGATACGCAGTATTTT. Translation gives CAIRDRDTDTQYF.

The sample holds many counts of this clonotype. The rearrangement uses TRBV10-3 and TRBJ2-7; 8 bases fit TRBD1. CDR3 length equals 15 residues. Looked up from germline, CDR1 is ENHRY and CDR2 is SYGVKD. Trimming at V came to 2 bases and at J to 3 bases, leaving 6 bases not matched to a gene. CDR3 sequence: CAISEPWTGIYEQYF. The CDR3 region has the DNA TGTGCCATCAGTGAGCCTTGGACAGGGATCTACGAGCAGTACTTC.

Many counts were recorded for this clonotype. This chain connects TRBV6-4 to TRBJ2-2; D is possibly TRBD1 (5 bases). This CDR3 contains 15 residues. Germline CDR1 is MRHNA and CDR2 is SNTAGT. V lost 7 bases and J lost 7, with 19 bases in between. CDR3 coding DNA: TGTGCCAGCACCCCTGAAGGTACAACAGGCGGGGAGCTGTTTTTT. Protein product: CASTPEGTTGGELFF.

Only a few counts were recorded for this clonotype. The chain couples TRBV20-1 to TRBJ1-6; 8 nucleotides agree with TRBD1. Germline CDR1 is DFQATT and CDR2 is SNEGSKA (reference sequence). The V segment lost 3 bases and the J segment 10 bases; nucleotides outside the gene matches: 8. CDR3 size: 14 residues. The CDR3 loop reads CSARLTGEGSPLHF. CDR3 DNA sequence: TGCAGTGCTAGGCTGACAGGGGAAGGATCACCCCTCCACTTT.

This clonotype showed up just once. The CDR3 loop reads CASSLAQEYGYTF. CDR3 nucleotides: TGTGCCAGCAGCTTAGCGCAGGAATATGGCTACACCTTC. The gene calls are TRBV11-1 and TRBJ1-2; no firm D call. V gave up 0 bases and J gave up 5 bases, with 7 bases separating them. The length of the CDR3 is 13 residues. In germline, CDR1 is SGHAT, CDR2 FQDESV (reference sequence).

With respect to this clonotype: Sequence at one end of the junction differs from germline and may be a read error. The chain recombines TRBV6-1 with TRBJ2-7; TRBD1 matches 7 bases. The CDR3 covers 15 residues. Germline loops: CDR1 MNHNS, CDR2 SASEGT. DNA for the CDR3: TGTGCCGGCAGCACGGGACAGACCTCCCATTACGAGCAGTACTTC. Translation: CAGSTGQTSHYEQYF.

The sample holds many counts of this clonotype. The chain joins TRBV28 to TRBJ2-7; D perhaps matches TRBD2 (6 bases). The CDR3 extends over 16 amino acids. Trimming left V 6 bases short and J 3 bases short, with 21 bases between. Germline V gene lookup returns CDR1 MDHEN and CDR2 SYDVKM. CDR3 nucleotide sequence: TGTGCCAGCAGCCCTTCGGGTGAGCCGCGGGACTACGAGCAGTACTTC. Amino acids: CASSPSGEPRDYEQYF.

The chain is built from TRBV9 and TRBJ1-1; D is perhaps TRBD1 (6 bases). Between the trimmed V and J ends, which lost 3 bases and 8 bases, there was a span of 23 bases. Germline values: CDR1 SGDLS, CDR2 YYNGEE. The CDR3 length is 16 residues. The CDR3 nucleotides are TGTGCCAGCAGCGCTTCTTGGGGGCGAACGAACGCCGAAGCTTTCTTT. Amino acid sequence: CASSASWGRTNAEAFF.

Note on this clonotype: This sequence may be a read error, since a much larger clone differs from it by one base. The V call is TRBV5-1, the J call TRBJ2-7; 9 bases agree with TRBD1. The DNA end favors TRBJ2-5, so the J call may be wrong. CDR1 and CDR2 (germline): SGHRS, YFSETQ. The CDR3 sequence is 15 residues long. CDR3 in DNA: TGCGCCAGCAGCGAACAGGGGGCAGAGGGAGGGACCCAGTACTTC. Its protein is CASSEQGAEGGTQYF.

The CDR3 loop is CASRKAGREETQYF. The DNA of the CDR3 is TGTGCCAGCAGAAAAGCCGGACGAGAAGAGACCCAGTACTTC. V usage is TRBV5-6 and J usage is TRBJ2-5; D ambiguous. Germline V CDR1 and CDR2: SGHDT, YYEEEE. This CDR3 comprises 14 residues. V lost 5 bases and J lost 3, with 14 bases in between.

To note about this clonotype: This may arise from a read error, as a much more abundant clone is one base away. The V and J genes are TRBV20-1 and TRBJ2-5; weak D call: TRBD2 (7 bases). The V gene's germline CDR1 is DFQATT and CDR2 SNEGSKA (reference sequence). CDR3 length: 12 residues. The CDR3 loop reads CRARDRGGTQYF. CDR3 nucleotides: TGCAGGGCTAGAGATAGGGGGGGGACCCAGTACTTC.

Only one count was recorded for this clonotype. The CDR3 region is CASSGRDLWTQYF. Written as DNA, the CDR3 is TGTGCCAGCAGTGGGCGGGACTTATGGACCCAGTACTTC. This rearrangement joins TRBV2 to TRBJ2-5; TRBD2 is a possible D gene (6 bases). CDR1 SNHLY and CDR2 FYNNEI come from the germline V gene. There are 13 residues in the CDR3. Trimming took off 4 bases at V and 7 bases at J, with 13 bases between the two ends.

About this clonotype itself: Just one base apart from a much larger clone, this may be a read error. V and J are TRBV6-5 and TRBJ2-5; 13 positions agree with TRBD2. Unmatched junction bases numbered 4, after V lost 5 bases and J lost 4 bases. The CDR3 runs to 15 residues. The germline CDR1 and CDR2 sequences are MNHEY and SVGAGI. CDR3 coding DNA: TGTGCCAGCAGTACTAGCGGGAGGGGGGGAGAGACCCAGTACTTC. It yields the protein CASSTSGRGGETQYF.

This clonotype was seen a handful of times. The chain couples TRBV2 to TRBJ2-7; D gene ambiguous. This CDR3 is built from 13 residues. The V end lost 3 bases, the J end lost 2 bases, and 8 bases lay between the germline ends. The V gene's germline CDR1 is SNHLY and CDR2 FYNNEI. DNA of the CDR3: TGTGCCAGCAGTGACACCGTTGCCTACGAGCAGTACTTC. Encoded protein: CASSDTVAYEQYF. The whole variable domain, remainder taken from reference TRBV2 and TRBJ2-7, is EPEVTQTPSHQVTQMGQEVILRCVPISNHLYFYWYRQILGQKVEFLVSFYNNEISEKSEIFDDQFSVERPDGSNFTLKIRSTKLEDSAMYFCASSDTVAYEQYFGPGTRLTVT.

This clonotype was seen only a few times. J is TRBJ2-7 and V is TRBV7-2; perhaps TRBD1 as D (6 bases). Trimming took off 5 bases at V and 2 bases at J, with 13 bases between the two ends. The CDR3 consists of 14 residues. CDR1 is SGHTA, CDR2 FQGNSA, per germline. CDR3 in DNA: TGTGCCAGCAGCATCTCACGGGACACCTACGAGCAGTACTTC. Its translation: CASSISRDTYEQYF.

Only a few counts were recorded for this clonotype. V usage is TRBV20-1 and J usage is TRBJ1-2, with a possible D match to TRBD1 (6 bases). V lost 1 base to trimming and J lost 2 bases, with 11 bases between them. The CDR3 is 14 residues long. Germline assignment: CDR1 DFQATT and CDR2 SNEGSKA (reference sequence). The CDR3 sequence: CSARAEGGNYGYTF. CDR3 coding DNA: TGCAGTGCTAGAGCGGAGGGGGGAAACTATGGCTACACCTTC.

V gene TRBV29-1 combines with J gene TRBJ2-7, with unresolved D. V gave up 5 bases and J gave up 7 bases, with 21 bases separating them. Germline V gives CDR1 SQVTM, CDR2 ANQGSEA. The CDR3 is 14 residues long. The CDR3 DNA follows: TGCAGCGTTATTCGTCAGAGCTCCTACAATGAGCAGTACTTC. As protein: CSVIRQSSYNEQYF.

This chain connects TRBV5-1 to TRBJ2-3, with D perhaps TRBD1 or TRBD2 (6 bases each). CDR1 is SGHRS, CDR2 YFSETQ, per germline. There are 16 residues in the CDR3. Trimming cost V 5 bases and J 2 bases, with 18 bases left between them. CDR3 sequence (DNA): TGCGCCAGCAGACTGAATGCCGGGGGCCCCACAGATACGCAGTATTTT. Protein sequence: CASRLNAGGPTDTQYF.